This TCR beta chain was observed in a study of T cells after yellow fever vaccination. Whole-study context: Fractions of limited cellularity were prepared by means of SMART-Seq v4 Ultra Low Input. Points from the study as a whole: Of the clonotypes, a small share occurred in both CD4 and CD8 compartments. When the response was secondary, it was weaker but reached its peak faster, day 5 versus 15. In post-booster samples, most primary-vaccination clones reappeared (96% CD4, about 90% CD8).

Concerning this clonotype: The antigen is undetermined. With a much larger clone just one base away, this may be a read error.

Via MiXCR, TCRdb re-called the 5' RACE reads, giving one row per CDR3 protein. The sample holds almost 30,000 distinct CDR3 sequences, less than 5.5% seen once. The germline V and J ends were trimmed by 4 bases and 1 base, with 9 bases remaining between them. The germline gives CDR1 SGHDT, CDR2 YYEEEE. This CDR3 is 13 amino acids long. This clonotype originated in a man between 25 and 39 years old who received the YFV17D yellow fever vaccine. V gene TRBV5-6 combines with J gene TRBJ2-7; the D is unclear. The material was CD8+ T cells sorted from PBMCs, obtained 10 days after the yellow fever booster vaccination. The CDR3 DNA sequence: TGTGCCAGCAGCATGAAGGCTTCCTACGAGCAGTACTTC. Amino acids: CASSMKASYEQYF.